Sequencing of this T cell receptor beta chain was carried out in a study of blood T cell repertoires in COVID-19 (dated by TCRdb to 2018 to 2020). Some background on the complete study: The collaborator samples originated in the United States, Italy and Spain and spanned the acute and convalescent phases of COVID-19. The material from the prospective study consisted of cDNA or gDNA derived from T cells, B-cell-depleted T cells, or PBMCs. The dataset comprised deeply sampled blood TCRbeta repertoires from subjects exposed to, actively infected with, or recovered from COVID-19. The repertoires were released in a freely available public database meant as a resource for research on the immune response to SARS-CoV-2. Samples came from the ongoing ImmuneRACE study (first 160 participants) plus 1,254 subjects from 6 global collaborators. Nearly every sample came with metadata listing a de-identified subject ID, COVID-19 status, age in years and sex. Where available, HLA class I and class II types were obtained from metadata supplied by the sample provider rather than from assay-based typing. Beyond this particular receptor, the publication reports: The amount of clinical and demographic metadata varied by source and participant and was provided uncurated.

The table lists this clone with a few counts. No antigen is known for it. No base quality information exists; no much larger clone differs at one position. The collaborating institutions used their own protocols to collect whole blood in K2EDTA tubes. For TCRbeta analysis, collaborators shipped samples in one of three forms: frozen whole blood, isolated PBMCs, or DNA extracted from either of those sample types. The junction carries 9 bases between V and J, which are trimmed by 6 bases and 3 bases respectively. From a lookup of the germline V gene (reference sequence), CDR1 and CDR2 are MNHEY and SMNVEV. The CDR3 runs 13 residues from the cysteine to the phenylalanine. The retained sequence is limited to the CDR3, 39 bases, with the frame set at the first base. TCRbeta CDR3 regions were amplified from genomic DNA by means of the immunoSEQ Assay, a bias-controlled multiplex PCR. As for the original processing: Within the assay, amplification of reference gene primers was used to estimate how many nucleated cells each sample contained. To quantify the absolute abundance of each unique TCRbeta CDR3 rearrangement, sequence reads were collapsed and filtered. Productive Simpson clonality was computed per sample as the square root of Simpson's diversity index over productive rearrangements. The immuneACCESS repertoire file appears here via TCRdb, limited to in-frame rearrangements. These files lack a portion of the clones; in checked studies, under half of the deficit traces to unresolved V genes, and the cause of the others is not known. The V and J calls and the clone size are those of that table, but D and trimming were determined from the DNA. The table for this sample lists over 100,000 clones; about 89% of them were counted only once. In total, the top ten clones hold approximately 19% of the sample.

The sequenced sample consisted of peripheral blood. The chain is assembled from TRBV27 and TRBJ1-3, with a tentative D gene TRBD1 over 5 matching bases. The TCR sequence derives from a human donor with acute or convalescent COVID-19. The donor label of this sample is uncertain. The base sequence is TGTGCCAGCAGCGCAGGGTATGGAAACACCATATATTTT. Its coded protein is CASSAGYGNTIYF.